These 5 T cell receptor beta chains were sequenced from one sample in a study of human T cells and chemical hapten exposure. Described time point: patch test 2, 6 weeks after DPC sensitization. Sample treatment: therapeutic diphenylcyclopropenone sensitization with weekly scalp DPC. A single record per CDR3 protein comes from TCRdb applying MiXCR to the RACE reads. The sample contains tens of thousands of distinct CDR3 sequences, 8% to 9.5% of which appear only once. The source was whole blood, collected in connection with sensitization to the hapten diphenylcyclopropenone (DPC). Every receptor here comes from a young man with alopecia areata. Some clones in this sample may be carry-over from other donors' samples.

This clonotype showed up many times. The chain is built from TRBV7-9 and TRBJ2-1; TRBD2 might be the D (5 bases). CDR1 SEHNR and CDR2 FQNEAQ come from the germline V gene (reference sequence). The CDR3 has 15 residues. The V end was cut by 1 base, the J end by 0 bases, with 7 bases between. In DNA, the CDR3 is TGTGCCAGCAGCTTAGTGGGGAGCTCCTACAATGAGCAGTTCTTC. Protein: CASSLVGSSYNEQFF.

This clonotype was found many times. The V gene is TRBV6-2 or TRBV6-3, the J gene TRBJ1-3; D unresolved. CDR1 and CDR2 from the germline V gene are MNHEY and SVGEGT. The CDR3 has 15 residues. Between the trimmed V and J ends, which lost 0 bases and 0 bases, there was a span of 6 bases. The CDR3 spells CASSYSDGSGNTIYF. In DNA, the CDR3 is TGTGCCAGCAGTTACTCGGACGGCTCTGGAAACACCATATATTTT.

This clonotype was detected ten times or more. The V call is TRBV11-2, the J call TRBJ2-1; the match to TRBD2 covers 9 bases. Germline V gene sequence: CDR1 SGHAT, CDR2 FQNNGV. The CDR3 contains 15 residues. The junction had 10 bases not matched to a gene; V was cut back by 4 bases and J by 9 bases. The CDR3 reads CASSWSGGPEVEQFF. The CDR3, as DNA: TGTGCCAGCAGCTGGAGCGGGGGGCCAGAGGTTGAGCAGTTCTTC.

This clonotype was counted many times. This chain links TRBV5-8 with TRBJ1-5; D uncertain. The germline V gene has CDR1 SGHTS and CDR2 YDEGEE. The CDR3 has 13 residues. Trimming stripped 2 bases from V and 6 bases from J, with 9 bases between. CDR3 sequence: CASSFSSIQPQHF. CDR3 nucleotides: TGTGCCAGCAGCTTCTCTTCAATTCAGCCCCAGCATTTT.

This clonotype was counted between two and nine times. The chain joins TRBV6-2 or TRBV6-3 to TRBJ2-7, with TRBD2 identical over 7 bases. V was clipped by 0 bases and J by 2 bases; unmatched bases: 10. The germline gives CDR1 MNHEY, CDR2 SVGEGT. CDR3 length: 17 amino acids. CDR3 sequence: CASSYSSMGGRTYEQYF. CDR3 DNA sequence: TGTGCCAGCAGTTACTCATCCATGGGGGGGAGAACCTACGAGCAGTACTTC.